Below, 6 T cell receptor beta chains from the same sample are listed, as sequenced in a study of T cell repertoires in cytomegalovirus infection (dated by TCRdb to the late 2010s). For these receptors, no antigen is known. Reads for this sample came from an Illumina HiSeq 1500. TCRdb reprocessed the public reads (quality trimming at Q25 with fastp, clone calling with MiXCR) and kept in-frame beta chains. Identical CDR3 proteins give one entry, which carries the most common genes and DNA. The sample has 250,000 to 400,000 distinct CDR3 sequences on record, approximately 25% of them singletons. Less than 15% of the sample goes to the ten largest clones. The treatment or condition label of this sample denotes: in vitro stimulation with specific CMV peptide epitopes to enrich CMV-specific T cells. This specimen was cultured PBMCs, taken from culture after CMV antigen stimulation. Receptors originate from a human donor in good health (CMV status not recorded). Some clones in this sample may be carry-over from other donors' samples.

The V call is TRBV24-1, the J call TRBJ2-2, with TRBD2 matching over 7 bases. Germline V CDR1 and CDR2: KGHDR, SFDVKD. There are 16 residues in the CDR3. The V gene end was trimmed by 2 bases and the J gene end by 5 bases; junction bases not matched to a gene: 7. The CDR3 DNA reads TGTGCCACCAGTGATTCGAGGACTAGGGGTACCGGGGAGCTGTTTTTT. It codes for CATSDSRTRGTGELFF.

V and J are TRBV10-2 and TRBJ2-1, with TRBD2 identical over 9 bases. Germline CDR1 and CDR2: WSHSY and SAAADI. The ends lost 2 bases at V and 7 bases at J; junction bases unmatched: 12. The CDR3 has 17 amino acids. For the CDR3, the DNA is TGCGCCAGCAGTGAGATCGTTAGCGGGAGCTTTAGGAATGAGCAGTTCTTC. Translating it yields CASSEIVSGSFRNEQFF.

This clonotype turned up a few times. This chain links TRBV12-3 or TRBV12-4 with TRBJ2-5; TRBD2 matches 7 bases. There are 16 residues in the CDR3. V shed 6 bases, J shed 4 bases, and the junction held 14 bases outside the gene matches. CDR3 DNA sequence: TGTGCCAGCAGAAAAGGGGTTAGCGGGCCAGGAGAGACCCAGTACTTC. Translating gives CASRKGVSGPGETQYF.

V is TRBV2 and J is TRBJ2-7, with D perhaps matching TRBD2 (7 bases). Trimming cost V 2 bases and J 3 bases, with 11 bases left between them. Germline CDR1 reads SNHLY; CDR2 reads FYNNEI. This CDR3 spans 14 amino acids. CDR3: CASSEIGGDYEQYF. CDR3 coding DNA: TGTGCCAGCAGTGAAATAGGGGGGGACTACGAGCAGTACTTC.

CDR3 coding DNA: TGTGCCAGCAGCTTCACCGGGACCCCATGGAAGCTGTTTTTT. Translated: CASSFTGTPWKLFF. V is TRBV5-4 and J is TRBJ2-2; possibly TRBD1 or TRBD2 for D (5 bases each). This CDR3 has 14 residues. Germline lookup yields CDR1 SGHNT and CDR2 YYREEE (reference sequence). The V gene lost 2 bases and the J gene lost 12 bases, with 17 bases spanning the gap.

This clonotype was seen only a few times. The genes are TRBV9 and TRBJ2-7; 8 positions match TRBD1. The CDR3 spans 15 residues. Trimming cost V 0 bases and J 5 bases; bases outside gene matches: 7. Germline V gene sequence: CDR1 SGDLS, CDR2 YYNGEE. The CDR3 is CASSVGTGKVHEQYF. CDR3 coding DNA: TGTGCCAGCAGCGTAGGGACAGGGAAGGTCCACGAGCAGTACTTC.